These 13 T cell receptor beta chains came from one sample sequenced in a study of CD8 T cells in ankylosing spondylitis. Using its own MiXCR run on the 5' RACE reads, TCRdb lists one record per CDR3 protein. The profile shows 250,000 to 300,000 distinct CDR3 sequences, around 20% of them singletons. Sequenced material: blood, either unsorted or a sorted T cell fraction (not recorded which). The receptors were gathered from a male donor with ankylosing spondylitis or in good health (not recorded which).

V usage is TRBV4-1 and J usage is TRBJ1-3; weak D call: TRBD1 (5 bases). V was trimmed by 0 bases and J by 3 bases, leaving 12 bases between them. Germline lookup yields CDR1 MGHRA and CDR2 YSYEKL. The CDR3 sequence is 16 residues long. The CDR3 DNA follows: TGCGCCAGCAGCCAAGATGGGGCTCGGAGTGGAAACACCATATATTTT. Translating gives CASSQDGARSGNTIYF.

The chain carries TRBV12-3 or TRBV12-4 and TRBJ1-1; possible D gene TRBD1, 6 bases. Trimming took 6 bases from V and 5 from J, leaving 16 bases between them. This CDR3 is built from 14 residues. CDR3 residues: CASSSGAPGTEAFF. CDR3 DNA sequence: TGTGCCAGCAGCTCGGGGGCGCCGGGAACTGAAGCTTTCTTT.

This clonotype was picked up a small number of times. This rearrangement joins TRBV12-3 or TRBV12-4 to TRBJ2-2, with a tentative D call TRBD1 (6 bases). The CDR3 has 15 amino acids. The V end was cut by 5 bases, the J end by 7 bases, with 17 bases between. The CDR3 spells CASSGDKGSVGELFF. The CDR3 nucleotides are TGTGCCAGCAGTGGGGACAAGGGATCGGTCGGGGAGCTGTTTTTT.

This clonotype was seen more than once but under ten times. The V call is TRBV20-1, the J call TRBJ2-3, with TRBD2 matching 9 bases. The CDR3 totals 15 residues. The germline V gene encodes CDR1 DFQATT and CDR2 SNEGSKA (reference sequence). Trimming took 3 bases from V and 3 from J; bases not matched to a gene: 7. This CDR3 reads CSASASGIGTDTQYF. The CDR3, as DNA: TGCAGTGCTAGCGCTAGCGGGATCGGGACAGATACGCAGTATTTT.

This chain connects TRBV6-4 to TRBJ2-7, with D possibly matching TRBD2 (6 bases). This CDR3 region has 17 residues. Per the germline V gene, CDR1 is MRHNA and CDR2 is SNTAGT. V shed 11 bases and J shed 3 bases, with 29 bases lying between them. The CDR3 here is CALLGPGVGTLGYEQYV. In DNA form, the CDR3 reads TGTGCCCTGCTCGGCCCGGGAGTGGGGACCTTAGGCTACGAGCAGTACGTC.

This clonotype has a handful of counts. CDR3 nucleotide sequence: TGCGCCAGCAGCCAAGATTGGGGGACAGGGGCCCAAGCTTACTATGGCTACACCTTC. It encodes CASSQDWGTGAQAYYGYTF. The rearrangement links TRBV4-1 to TRBJ1-2, with 10 bases lining up with TRBD1. From germline, CDR1 is MGHRA and CDR2 YSYEKL. The CDR3 totals 19 residues. The V gene end was trimmed by 0 bases and the J gene end by 3 bases; junction bases not matched to a gene: 13.

The chain recombines TRBV11-2 with TRBJ2-7; 9 bases match TRBD1. V shed 5 bases and J 3 bases; nucleotides not matched to a gene: 11. Germline values: CDR1 SGHAT, CDR2 FQNNGV. The CDR3 loop spans 16 amino acids. Here the CDR3 reads CASSSYRGQHFYEQYV. The CDR3 nucleotides are TGTGCCAGCAGCAGCTACAGGGGGCAACACTTCTACGAGCAGTACGTC.

This clonotype was counted many times. This chain links TRBV20-1 with TRBJ2-2; 13 nucleotides line up with TRBD2. The V and J ends lost 0 bases and 3 bases, in that order; junction bases with no gene match: 7. The CDR3 is made up of 18 amino acids. Germline loops: CDR1 DFQATT, CDR2 SNEGSKA (reference sequence). In DNA form, the CDR3 reads TGCAGTGCTAGAGAGGACCTAGGACTAGCGGGAGACACCGGGGAGCTGTTTTTT. Translating it yields CSAREDLGLAGDTGELFF.

This clonotype has more than one count but fewer than ten. The gene calls are TRBV10-2 and TRBJ2-7; the D gene is possibly TRBD1 (5 bases). V lost 8 bases and J 2 bases, leaving 13 bases between the germline ends. The CDR3 is 13 amino acids. Germline CDR1 reads WSHSY; CDR2 reads SAAADI. CDR3: CASSQGVTYEQYV. The DNA for the CDR3 is TGCGCCAGCTCTCAAGGGGTAACCTACGAGCAGTACGTC.

This clonotype was found many times. The chain combines TRBV12-3 or TRBV12-4 with TRBJ2-1, with TRBD2 matching over 13 bases. This CDR3 has 16 amino acids. V lost 5 bases, J lost 4 bases, and 5 bases stayed unmatched. The CDR3 reads CASSLRLAGGYNEQFF. The CDR3, as DNA: TGTGCCAGCAGTCTACGACTAGCGGGGGGATACAATGAGCAGTTCTTC.

This clonotype occurred many times. V and J are TRBV5-1 and TRBJ2-7; tentative D call: TRBD2 (6 bases). Trimming pared 7 bases from V and 6 bases from J, leaving 20 bases between. The CDR3 spans 14 residues. Germline values: CDR1 SGHRS, CDR2 YFSETQ. CDR3 nucleotides: TGCGCCAGCCGCAGGGACCTCGGTAGCGGCGAGCAGTACGTC. Translating it yields CASRRDLGSGEQYV.

This clonotype was found a few times. The chain links TRBV9 to TRBJ2-3; D gene unclear. This CDR3 is 14 amino acids long. Looked up from germline, CDR1 is SGDLS and CDR2 is YYNGEE. The V gene lost 6 bases and the J gene lost 3 bases, with 14 bases spanning the gap. The CDR3 DNA reads TGTGCCAGCACCGAGGAATTAGCTACAGATACGCAGTATTTT. It translates to CASTEELATDTQYF. The full variable domain, with the rest looked up from reference TRBV9 and TRBJ2-3, is DSGVTQTPKHLITATGQRVTLRCSPRSGDLSVYWYQQSLDQGLQFLIQYYNGEERAKGNILERFSAQQFPDLHSELNLSSLELGDSALYFCASTEELATDTQYFGPGTRLTVL.

V gene TRBV5-1 combines with J gene TRBJ2-4; a possible D gene is TRBD1 (6 bases). V was pared by 4 bases and J by 6 bases, with 14 bases between. CDR1 and CDR2 (germline): SGHRS, YFSETQ. This CDR3 comprises 14 residues. Here the CDR3 DNA reads TGCGCCAGCAGCCTGGAAGGACAGCCAAACATTCAGTACTTC. Its protein is CASSLEGQPNIQYF. Based on the CDR3 plus reference TRBV5-1 and TRBJ2-4, the full variable domain is KAGVTQTPRYLIKTRGQQVTLSCSPISGHRSVSWYQQTPGQGLQFLFEYFSETQRNKGNFPGRFSGRQFSNSRSEMNVSTLELGDSALYLCASSLEGQPNIQYFGAGTRLSVL.